What follows are 7 T cell receptor beta chains derived from one specimen sequenced in a study of T cells in Graves' hyperthyroidism and ophthalmopathy. RNA transcripts served as the template for amplifying TCR beta CDR3 regions. A first-round RT-PCR of the TCR CDR3 used the HTBI primer set. TCRdb independently ran MiXCR on the multiplex PCR reads; one entry per CDR3 protein. Here the sample spans roughly 380,000 distinct CDR3 sequences, about 13% being singletons. Sequenced sample: blood. The source is a woman between 18 and 29 years old with Graves' hyperthyroidism.

This clonotype was counted ten times or more. The V and J genes are TRBV27 and TRBJ1-1; D is ambiguous. Germline V gives CDR1 MNHEY, CDR2 SMNVEV (reference sequence). The CDR3 extends over 14 amino acids. V was cut by 4 bases and J by 5 bases, with 14 bases left in between. CDR3 sequence reads: CASSSDGSPTEAFF. CDR3 in DNA: TGTGCCAGCAGTTCGGACGGAAGTCCGACTGAAGCTTTCTTT.

This clonotype showed up just a few times. The rearrangement links TRBV28 to TRBJ2-3; D may be TRBD2 (7 bases). V lost 3 bases to trimming and J lost 2 bases, with 18 bases between them. CDR1 MDHEN and CDR2 SYDVKM come from the germline V gene. The CDR3 spans 17 residues. CDR3 nucleotide sequence: TGTGCCAGCAGTTTCGGGGGGCACACTAGCCTCACAGATACGCAGTATTTT. Protein: CASSFGGHTSLTDTQYF.

The chain employs TRBV12-3 or TRBV12-4 and TRBJ1-5, with no clear D. V lost 6 bases to trimming and J lost 6 bases, with 15 bases between them. This CDR3 has 14 residues. The CDR3 spells CASSSGGWAQPQHF. DNA for the CDR3: TGTGCCAGCAGCTCGGGAGGGTGGGCTCAGCCCCAGCATTTT.

In its sample, this clonotype was seen a few times. This chain links TRBV29-1 with TRBJ2-3; 7 nucleotides agree with TRBD2. V shed 7 bases and J 0 bases; nucleotides not matched to a gene: 4. This CDR3 has 13 residues. Germline CDR1 is SQVTM and CDR2 is ANQGSEA. This CDR3 is CSATSASTDTQYF. In DNA, the CDR3 is TGCAGCGCTACTAGCGCCAGCACAGATACGCAGTATTTT.

This clonotype has ten or more counts. The chain couples TRBV30 to TRBJ2-3, with 8 bases lining up with TRBD1. After removal of 1 base from V and 5 bases from J, the junction contained 5 bases not matched to a gene. CDR3 size: 14 residues. Germline V lookup: CDR1 GTSNPN, CDR2 SVGIG (reference sequence). The CDR3 DNA reads TGTGCCTGGAGTGCAGGGGGCGGTGGAGATACGCAGTATTTT. Translating it yields CAWSAGGGGDTQYF.

This clonotype was counted ten times or more. V is TRBV6-1 and J is TRBJ2-7; 12 nucleotides agree with TRBD2. CDR3 size: 15 residues. From germline, CDR1 is MNHNS and CDR2 SASEGT. V dropped 7 bases and J dropped 1; count of bases not matched to a gene: 5. In DNA, the CDR3 is TGTGCCAGCAACCTGGGACTAGCGGGTTCCTACGAGCAGTACTTC. It translates to CASNLGLAGSYEQYF.

Remarks on this clonotype: One end of the junction fails to match germline, which may point to a read error. In DNA form, the CDR3 reads TGTGCCTGCAGTTACCGCTTTGAGGTAGCGGGAAAAGAGACCCAGTACTTC. Protein product: CACSYRFEVAGKETQYF. V and J are TRBV6-9 and TRBJ2-5; TRBD2 agrees at 8 bases. From germline, CDR1 is MNHGY and CDR2 SVAAGI. This CDR3 is 17 amino acids long.